This T cell receptor (beta chain) was recorded in a study of regulatory T cells in long-lasting Graves disease. The CDR3 loop spans 15 amino acids. CDR1 SEHNR and CDR2 FQNEAQ come from the germline V gene (reference sequence). Germline trimming cut 5 bases from V and 1 base from J; bases unmatched to any gene: 7. As for time point: newly diagnosed GD, antithyroid drugs for less than 3 months. The TCR library was prepared using RNA isolated from PBMCs. Patients came from an endocrinology department in Xi'an, China. This clonotype has a count of ten or more. Researchers made TCR beta libraries by using iRepertoire HTBI primers and running Arm-PCR on CDR3 regions. TCRdb processed the multiplex PCR reads anew with MiXCR; each CDR3 protein has one entry. The sample contains roughly 500,000 distinct CDR3 sequences, roughly 14% of which appear only once. The data were also submitted as part of a second study, on T cells in Graves' hyperthyroidism and ophthalmopathy. That paper states: The majority of expanded thyroid clonotypes above 0.001 also appeared in blood.

The sequences come from peripheral blood mononuclear cells (PBMCs), collected at new diagnosis, from a patient treated with antithyroid drugs. This clonotype was obtained from a man aged 30 to 45 with Graves disease. The chain combines TRBV7-9 with TRBJ2-5; TRBD1 matches at 7 bases. The CDR3 DNA reads TGTGCCAGCAGCCCACGGGACAGCCCCCAAGAGACCCAGTACTTC. Protein sequence: CASSPRDSPQETQYF.